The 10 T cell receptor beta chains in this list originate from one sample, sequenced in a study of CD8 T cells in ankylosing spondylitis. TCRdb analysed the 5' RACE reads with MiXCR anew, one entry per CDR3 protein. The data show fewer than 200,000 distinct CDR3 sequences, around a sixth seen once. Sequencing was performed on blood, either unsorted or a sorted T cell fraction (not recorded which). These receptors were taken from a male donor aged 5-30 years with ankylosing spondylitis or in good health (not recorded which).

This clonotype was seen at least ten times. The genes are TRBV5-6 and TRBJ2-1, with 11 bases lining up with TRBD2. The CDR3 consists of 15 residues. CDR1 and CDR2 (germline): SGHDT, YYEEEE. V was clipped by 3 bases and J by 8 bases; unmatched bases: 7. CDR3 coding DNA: TGTGCCAGCAGCTCCTTAGCGGGAGGGCCTTATGAGCAGTTCTTC. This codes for CASSSLAGGPYEQFF.

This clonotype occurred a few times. This CDR3 is CSANGGGSNQPQHF. In nucleotides, the CDR3 is TGCAGTGCTAACGGGGGTGGGTCGAATCAGCCCCAGCATTTT. The J gene is TRBJ1-5, the V gene TRBV20-1; tentative D call: TRBD1 (5 bases). This CDR3 is built from 14 residues. CDR1 is DFQATT and CDR2 is SNEGSKA in the germline V gene (reference sequence). Trimming stripped 4 bases from V and 4 bases from J, with 14 bases between.

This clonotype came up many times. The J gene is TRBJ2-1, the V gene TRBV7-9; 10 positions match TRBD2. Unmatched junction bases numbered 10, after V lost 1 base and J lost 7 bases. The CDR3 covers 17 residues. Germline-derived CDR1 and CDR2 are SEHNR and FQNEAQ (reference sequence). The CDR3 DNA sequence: TGTGCCAGCAGCTTAGGAGCCCTAGCGGGAGTCAGGAATGAGCAGTTCTTC. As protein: CASSLGALAGVRNEQFF.

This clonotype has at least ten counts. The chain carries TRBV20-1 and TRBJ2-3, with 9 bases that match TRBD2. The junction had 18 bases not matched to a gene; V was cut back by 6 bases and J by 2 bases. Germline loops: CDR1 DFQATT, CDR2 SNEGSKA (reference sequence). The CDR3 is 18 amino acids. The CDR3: CSASGSPSGTYDTDTQYF. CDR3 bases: TGCAGTGCATCCGGGTCCCCTAGCGGGACCTATGACACAGATACGCAGTATTTT.

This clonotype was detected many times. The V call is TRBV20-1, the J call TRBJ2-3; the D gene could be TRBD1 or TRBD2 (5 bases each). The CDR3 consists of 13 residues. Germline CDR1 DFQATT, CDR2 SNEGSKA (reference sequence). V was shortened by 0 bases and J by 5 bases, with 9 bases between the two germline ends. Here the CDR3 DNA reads TGCAGTGCTAGAGAAGGGACCCGAGATACGCAGTATTTT. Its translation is CSAREGTRDTQYF.

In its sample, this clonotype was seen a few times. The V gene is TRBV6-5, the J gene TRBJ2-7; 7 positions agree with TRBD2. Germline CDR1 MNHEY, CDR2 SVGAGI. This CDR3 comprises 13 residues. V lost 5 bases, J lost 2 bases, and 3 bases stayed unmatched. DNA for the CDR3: TGTGCCAGCAGTCTAGCGGCAACCTACGAGCAGTACTTC. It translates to CASSLAATYEQYF.

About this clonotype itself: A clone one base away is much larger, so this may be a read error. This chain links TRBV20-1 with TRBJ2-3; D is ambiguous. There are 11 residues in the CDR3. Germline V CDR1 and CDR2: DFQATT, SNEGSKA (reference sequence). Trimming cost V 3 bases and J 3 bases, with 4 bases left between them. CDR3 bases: TGCAGTGCTAGGCTAACAGATACGCAGTATTTT. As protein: CSARLTDTQYF.

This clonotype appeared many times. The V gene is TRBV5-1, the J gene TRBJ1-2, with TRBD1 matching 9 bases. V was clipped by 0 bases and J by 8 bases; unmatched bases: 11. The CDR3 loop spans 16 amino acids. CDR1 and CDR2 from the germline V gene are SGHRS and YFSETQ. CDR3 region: CASSLVTGGAVGGYTF. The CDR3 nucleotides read TGCGCCAGCAGCTTGGTAACAGGGGGCGCGGTAGGAGGCTACACCTTC.

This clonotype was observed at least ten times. CDR3 loop: CASKSAGNTGELFF. CDR3 DNA: TGTGCCAGCAAGTCAGCCGGGAACACCGGGGAGCTGTTTTTT. The gene calls are TRBV12-3 or TRBV12-4 and TRBJ2-2, with unresolved D. Trimming cost V 7 bases and J 1 base, with 10 bases left between them. The CDR3 loop spans 14 amino acids.

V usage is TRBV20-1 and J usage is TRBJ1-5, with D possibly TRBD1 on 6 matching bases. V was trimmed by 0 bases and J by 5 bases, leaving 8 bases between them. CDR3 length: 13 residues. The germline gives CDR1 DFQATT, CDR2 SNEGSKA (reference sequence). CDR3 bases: TGCAGTGCTAGAGAAGGGGGATATCAGCCCCAGCATTTT. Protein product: CSAREGGYQPQHF.